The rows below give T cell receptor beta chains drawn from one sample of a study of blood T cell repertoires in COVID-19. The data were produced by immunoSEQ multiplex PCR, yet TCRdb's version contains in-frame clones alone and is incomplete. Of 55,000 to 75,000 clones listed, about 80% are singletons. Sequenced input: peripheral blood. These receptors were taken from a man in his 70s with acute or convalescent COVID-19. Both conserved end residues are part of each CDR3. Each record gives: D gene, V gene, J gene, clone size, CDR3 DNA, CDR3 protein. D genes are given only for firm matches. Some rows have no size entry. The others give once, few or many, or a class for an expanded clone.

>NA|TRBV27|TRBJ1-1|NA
TGTGCCAGCAGTATCACAGGGATCACTGAAGCTTTCTTT
CASSITGITEAFF
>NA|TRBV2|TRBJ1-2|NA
TGTGCCAGCAACAGAGCTAACTATGGCTACACCTTC
CASNRANYGYTF
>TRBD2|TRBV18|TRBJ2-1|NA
TGTGCCAGCTCAAGAGATAAGCGGGAGATCACCGATGAGCAGTTCTTC
CASSRDKREITDEQFF
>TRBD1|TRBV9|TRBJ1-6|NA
TGTGCCAGCAGCGTAGGGGGACAGGGGCGGTCACCCCTCCACTTT
CASSVGGQGRSPLHF
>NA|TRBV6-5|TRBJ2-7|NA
TGTGCCAGCAGGATAGAGTACGAGCAGTACTTC
CASRIEYEQYF
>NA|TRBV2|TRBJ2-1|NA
TGTGCCAGCAGTGATGCTCGGTCATACAATGAGCAGTTCTTC
CASSDARSYNEQFF
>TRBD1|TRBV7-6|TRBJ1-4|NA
TGTGCCAGCAGCTTAGGTGGGACAGGGGTTGCAAAACTGTTTTTT
CASSLGGTGVAKLFF
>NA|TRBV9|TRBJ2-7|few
TGTGCCAGCAGCGTATCGAACAGGGCCTACGAGCAGTACTTC
CASSVSNRAYEQYF
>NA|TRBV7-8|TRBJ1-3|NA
TGTGCCAGCGGTCCCGGGGGGGCTGGAAACACCATATATTTT
CASGPGGAGNTIYF
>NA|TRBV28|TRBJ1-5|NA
TGTGCCAGCAGTTTAGCTCCGAGGGGCAATCAGCCCCAGCATTTT
CASSLAPRGNQPQHF
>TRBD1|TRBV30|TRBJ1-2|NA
TGTGCCTGGACCTTCGGGACAGCCGCGAACTATGGCTACACCTTC
CAWTFGTAANYGYTF
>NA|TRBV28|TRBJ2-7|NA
TGTGCCAGCAGTGGCGGAATGCGCTACGAGCAGTACTTC
CASSGGMRYEQYF
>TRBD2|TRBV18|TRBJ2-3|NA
TGTGCCAGCTCACCCCGGAGGAGTAGCGGGTCCGCTAGCACAGATACGCAGTATTTT
CASSPRRSSGSASTDTQYF
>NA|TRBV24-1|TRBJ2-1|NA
TGTGCCACCAGTGACCCGAGGGAACGCAATGAGCAGTTCTTC
CATSDPRERNEQFF
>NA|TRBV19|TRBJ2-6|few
TGTGCCAGTAGTAATAGGACAGCCTCTGGGGCCAACGTCCTGACTTTC
CASSNRTASGANVLTF
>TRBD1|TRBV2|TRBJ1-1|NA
TGTGCCAGCAGCCGGGACAGGGCAACAAATACTAAGAACACTGAAGCTTTCTTT
CASSRDRATNTKNTEAFF
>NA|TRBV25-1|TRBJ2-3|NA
TGTGCCAGCAACGCAGGGGCAGATACGCAGTATTTT
CASNAGADTQYF
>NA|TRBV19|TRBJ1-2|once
TGTGCCAGTAGTATGGAAAGGGAAGGGGACTATGGCTACACCTTC
CASSMEREGDYGYTF
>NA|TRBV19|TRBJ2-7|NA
TGTGCCAGTAGTATTTGGGGGAGGAAGTCGGTCTACGAGCAGTACTTC
CASSIWGRKSVYEQYF
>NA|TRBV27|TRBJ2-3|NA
TGTGCCAGCAGTTTACAGAGAGGGTCCCCTAGCACAGATACGCAGTATTTT
CASSLQRGSPSTDTQYF
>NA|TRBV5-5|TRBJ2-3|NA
TGTGCCAGCAGCTTGTATGAAGGGGGTTCAGATACGCAGTATTTT
CASSLYEGGSDTQYF
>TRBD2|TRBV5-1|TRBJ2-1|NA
TGCGCCAGCCTCGAGGGGACTAATAATGAGCAGTTCTTC
CASLEGTNNEQFF
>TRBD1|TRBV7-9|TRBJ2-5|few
TGTGCCAGCAGCCCCAGGGGGCCGGAGACCCAGTACTTC
CASSPRGPETQYF
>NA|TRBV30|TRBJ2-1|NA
TGTGCCTGGAGTGACGATCTATACAATGAGCAGTTCTTC
CAWSDDLYNEQFF
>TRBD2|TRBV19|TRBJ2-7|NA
TGTGCCAGTAGTTCGGGACTAGCTCAGGACGAGCAGTACTTC
CASSSGLAQDEQYF
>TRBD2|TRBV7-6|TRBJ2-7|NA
TGTGCCAGCAGCCTCCAGGGACTAGCGGGACTCTACGAGCAGTACTTC
CASSLQGLAGLYEQYF
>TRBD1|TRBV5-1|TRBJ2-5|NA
TGCGCCAGCAGCTTGGGCCTAGGACAGGGAGAAGAGACCCAGTACTTC
CASSLGLGQGEETQYF
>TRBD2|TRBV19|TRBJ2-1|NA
TGTGCCAGTAGTACACTAGCGGGAGGGGTACTACACAATGAGCAGTTCTTC
CASSTLAGGVLHNEQFF
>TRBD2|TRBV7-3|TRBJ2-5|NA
TGTGCCAGCAGCCTTTTGGGGGGGTTGGAGACCCAGTACTTC
CASSLLGGLETQYF
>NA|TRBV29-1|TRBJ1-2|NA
TGCAGCGCCCACTCAGGGCGAAACTATGGCTACACCTTC
CSAHSGRNYGYTF
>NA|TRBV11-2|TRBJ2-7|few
TGTGCCAGCAGCTTAGGCAGGGCGGACCTCTACGAGCAGTACTTC
CASSLGRADLYEQYF
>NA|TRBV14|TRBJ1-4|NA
TGTGCCAGCAGCCAAGGGGAGTGGAAGACTAATGAAAAACTGTTTTTT
CASSQGEWKTNEKLFF
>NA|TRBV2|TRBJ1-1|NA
TGTGCCAGCAGCCAATTGTCCATGAACACTGAAGCTTTCTTT
CASSQLSMNTEAFF
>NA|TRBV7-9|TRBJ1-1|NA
TGTGCCAGCAGCTTAAGGGGGTCCCGGGGAGGGGACGGCACTGAAGCTTTCTTT
CASSLRGSRGGDGTEAFF
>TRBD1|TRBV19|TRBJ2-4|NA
TGTGCCAGTAGTCCTGGGGACAGGGAAGCCAAAAACATTCAGTACTTC
CASSPGDREAKNIQYF
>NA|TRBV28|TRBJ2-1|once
TGTGCCAGCATCGGGTTAGAACTAGGAAGCTCCTACAATGAGCAGTTCTTC
CASIGLELGSSYNEQFF
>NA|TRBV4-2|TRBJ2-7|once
TGTGCCAGCAGCCAGGGGAGATACGAGCAGTACTTC
CASSQGRYEQYF
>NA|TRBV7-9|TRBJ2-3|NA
TGTGCCAGCAGCCTAGACCGGGGGCAGTATTTT
CASSLDRGQYF
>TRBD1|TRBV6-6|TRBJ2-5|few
TGTGCCAGCAGTTGGACAGGGGAGACCCAGTACTTC
CASSWTGETQYF
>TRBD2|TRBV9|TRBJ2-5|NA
TGTGCCAGCAGCGTAGCAACTAGCGTTGGCCAAGAGACCCAGTACTTC
CASSVATSVGQETQYF
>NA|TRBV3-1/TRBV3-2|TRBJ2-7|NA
TGTGCCAGCAGCCAAACCAGGACAGCCGAGCAGTACTTC
CASSQTRTAEQYF
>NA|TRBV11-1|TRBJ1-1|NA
TGTGCCAGCAGCTTTGAACAGCTGAACACTGAAGCTTTCTTT
CASSFEQLNTEAFF
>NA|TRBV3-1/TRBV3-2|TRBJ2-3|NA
TGTGCCAGCAGCCCTGGGGGGTACACAGATACGCAGTATTTT
CASSPGGYTDTQYF
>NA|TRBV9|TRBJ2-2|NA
TGTGCCAGCAGCCTAAGTGCAGGGATCGGGGAGCTGTTTTTT
CASSLSAGIGELFF
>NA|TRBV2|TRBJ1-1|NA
TGTGCCAGCCTTCGGGACTTCGAAGCTTTCTTT
CASLRDFEAFF
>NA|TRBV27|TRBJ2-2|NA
TGTGCCAGCAGTCGACTCCTTTCCACCGGGGAGCTGTTTTTT
CASSRLLSTGELFF
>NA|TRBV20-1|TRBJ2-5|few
TGCAGTGCCAGTCCTAATACCCTCGGGGAGACCCAGTACTTC
CSASPNTLGETQYF
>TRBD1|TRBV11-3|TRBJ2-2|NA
TGTGCCAGCAGCCGCAGACAGGGGGCTTCCGGGGAGCTGTTTTTT
CASSRRQGASGELFF
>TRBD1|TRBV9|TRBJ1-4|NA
TGTGCCAGCAGCGTCGGACAGGCCTCAACTAATGAAAAACTGTTTTTT
CASSVGQASTNEKLFF
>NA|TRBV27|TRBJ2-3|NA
TGTGCCAGCAGCCTTACATGGTCGAATACGCAGTATTTT
CASSLTWSNTQYF
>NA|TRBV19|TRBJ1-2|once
TGTGCCAGTAGTATAGGACAAGGCTACACCTTC
CASSIGQGYTF
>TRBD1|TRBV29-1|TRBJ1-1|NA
TGCAGCGCCTACAGGGGGCAAGCTTTCTTT
CSAYRGQAFF
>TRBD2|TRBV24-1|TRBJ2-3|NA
TGTGCCACCAGTGATCCCGGACTAGCGGATACGCAGTATTTT
CATSDPGLADTQYF
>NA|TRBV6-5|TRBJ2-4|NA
TGTGCCAGCACTCCCGGGACTCCTTCTTTTCAGTACTTC
CASTPGTPSFQYF
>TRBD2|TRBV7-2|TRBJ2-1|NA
TGTGCCAGCAGCTTTTCTAGCGGGGGTCGGTACAATGAGCAGTTCTTC
CASSFSSGGRYNEQFF